One sample yielded the 28 T cell receptor beta chains listed below, sequenced in a study of CD8+ T cells in alopecia areata. cDNA serving as the sequencing template came from extracted, reverse transcribed RNA. Sequenced by immunoSEQ multiplex PCR; TCRdb stores in-frame clones only, minus some. Of about 110,000 clones in the sample, under 60% are singletons; the top ten hold more than 20%. Sample: NKG2D-low CD8+ T cells sorted from blood. These receptors originate from a human donor with alopecia areata.

Turning to this clone: The same CDR3 is also encoded by other DNA sequences in this sample. This chain uses TRBV7-8 with TRBJ2-3; maybe TRBD1 (5 bases). V lost 1 base and J 6 bases, leaving 8 bases between the germline ends. Looked up from germline, CDR1 is SGHVS and CDR2 is FQNEAQ. The CDR3 totals 13 residues. CDR3 in DNA: TGTGCCAGCAGCTTAGGGGGCTCGGATACGCAGTATTTT. This encodes CASSLGGSDTQYF. Together with reference TRBV7-8 and TRBJ2-3, the CDR3 gives the full variable domain: GAGVSQSPRYKVAKRGQDVALRCDPISGHVSLFWYQQALGQGPEFLTYFQNEAQLDKSGLPSDRFFAERPEGSVSTLKIQRTQQEDSAVYLCASSLGGSDTQYFGPGTRLTVL.

This clone was found a few times. The V gene is TRBV29-1, the J gene TRBJ2-7; either TRBD1 or TRBD2 may supply D (6 bases each). The CDR3 contains 13 residues. The V and J ends lost 4 bases and 1 base respectively, with 11 bases between them. The V gene's germline CDR1 is SQVTM and CDR2 ANQGSEA. CDR3 sequence (DNA): TGCAGCGTTGCGGGGGCGAAATCCTACGAGCAGTACTTC. This codes for CSVAGAKSYEQYF.

The chain employs TRBV6-6 and TRBJ2-7; weak D call: TRBD2 (6 bases). The V and J ends lost 0 bases and 4 bases respectively, with 13 bases between them. This CDR3 has 15 amino acids. Germline V gene data show CDR1 as MNHNY and CDR2 as SVGAGI (reference sequence). This chain's CDR3 is CASSYSGGGLYEQYF. The CDR3 DNA reads TGTGCCAGCAGTTACTCTGGGGGAGGATTATACGAGCAGTACTTC.

The chain links TRBV28 to TRBJ2-7, with D perhaps assigned TRBD1 or TRBD2 (5 bases each). Germline V gene data show CDR1 as MDHEN and CDR2 as SYDVKM. This CDR3 contains 15 residues. Trimming removed 6 bases at V and 3 bases at J, with 18 bases between. The CDR3 DNA follows: TGTGCCAGCAGGGGATGGGACCGGAAGCACTACGAGCAGTACTTC. Amino acids: CASRGWDRKHYEQYF.

The chain recombines TRBV29-1 with TRBJ1-4; no clear D gene. V was cut by 8 bases and J by 8 bases, with 18 bases left in between. From germline, CDR1 is SQVTM and CDR2 ANQGSEA. The CDR3 has 13 amino acids. As DNA, the CDR3 is TGCAGCACCGGCGAGGTAACGGGAGAAAAACTGTTTTTT. This gives the protein CSTGEVTGEKLFF. Drawing the rest from reference TRBV29-1 and TRBJ1-4, the complete variable domain is SAVISQKPSRDICQRGTSLTIQCQVDSQVTMMFWYRQQPGQSLTLIATANQGSEATYESGFVIDKFPISRPNLTFSTLTVSNMSPEDSSIYLCSTGEVTGEKLFFGSGTQLSVL.

This sequence joins TRBV7-3 and TRBJ2-5; TRBD2 matches at 10 bases. TRBJ2-7 explains the end of the DNA better; the J call may be wrong. Germline-derived CDR1 and CDR2 are SGHTA and FQGTGA. The CDR3 consists of 13 residues. The CDR3 reads CASSSGTSDEQYF. In DNA, the CDR3 is TGTGCCAGCAGCTCCGGGACTAGCGACGAGCAGTACTTC.

This clone was picked up many times. This chain links TRBV10-3 with TRBJ2-7, with a possible D match to TRBD1 (5 bases). V gave up 10 bases and J gave up 2 bases, with 15 bases separating them. CDR1 is ENHRY, CDR2 SYGVKD, per germline. The CDR3 spans 13 residues. Here the CDR3 DNA reads TGTGCCACCACAGACAGCGAACCCTACGAGCAGTACTTC. This translates into CATTDSEPYEQYF.

The chain joins TRBV6-5 to TRBJ2-1; D unresolved. The V gene lost 2 bases and the J gene lost 12 bases, with 11 bases spanning the gap. Per the germline V gene, CDR1 is MNHEY and CDR2 is SVGAGI. The CDR3 extends over 12 amino acids. The CDR3 protein is CASSYRLGMQFF. CDR3 nucleotides: TGTGCCAGCAGTTACAGGCTCGGCATGCAGTTCTTC.

V usage is TRBV4-1 and J usage is TRBJ2-3; D tentatively reads TRBD1 or TRBD2 (5 bases each). The germline V and J ends were trimmed by 0 bases and 2 bases, with 9 bases remaining between them. Looked up from germline, CDR1 is MGHRA and CDR2 is YSYEKL. There are 15 residues in the CDR3. The CDR3 region has the DNA TGCGCCAGCAGCCAAGATCCGGGGCCCACAGATACGCAGTATTTT. Its protein is CASSQDPGPTDTQYF.

The V and J genes are TRBV27 and TRBJ1-1; D possibly corresponds to TRBD1 (6 bases). CDR1 is MNHEY, CDR2 SMNVEV, per germline (reference sequence). V was pared by 5 bases and J by 7 bases, with 17 bases between. The CDR3 runs 14 residues. The CDR3 spells CASSPPWGQDEAFF. The CDR3, as DNA: TGTGCCAGCAGTCCACCGTGGGGGCAGGATGAAGCTTTCTTT.

With respect to this clone: At one end, the junction sequence differs from germline, possibly due to a read error. This sequence joins TRBV28 and TRBJ1-5, with 7 bases lining up with TRBD1. CDR1 is MDHEN and CDR2 is SYDVKM in the germline V gene. CDR3 length: 16 amino acids. The CDR3 sequence is CASQGGLDNSNQPQHF. In nucleotides, the CDR3 is TGTGCCAGCCAGGGGGGGCTTGATAATAGCAATCAGCCCCAACATTTT.

This chain links TRBV7-9 with TRBJ1-4; tentative D call: TRBD1 (5 bases). Germline V gives CDR1 SEHNR, CDR2 FQNEAQ (reference sequence). The V end lost 5 bases, the J end lost 6 bases, and 16 bases lay between the germline ends. The CDR3 loop spans 15 amino acids. CDR3 protein: CASSGGWARDEKLFF. CDR3 DNA: TGTGCCAGCAGCGGAGGTTGGGCCAGGGATGAAAAACTGTTTTTT.

V and J are TRBV13 and TRBJ1-3; D is undetermined. Germline-derived CDR1 and CDR2 are PRHDT and FYEKMQ (reference sequence). Deletions cut 0 bases from V and 4 bases from J, with 10 bases between. The CDR3 is 15 amino acids. CDR3 sequence reads: CASSLGPLVGNTIYF. For the CDR3, the DNA is TGTGCCAGCAGCTTAGGACCTCTCGTGGGAAACACCATATATTTT.

This clone was found once. The V gene is TRBV13, the J gene TRBJ2-1; TRBD1 aligns across 9 bases. Germline V gives CDR1 PRHDT, CDR2 FYEKMQ (reference sequence). With 8 bases clipped from V and 4 bases from J, the junction kept 6 bases outside the gene matches. This CDR3 has 14 residues. The CDR3 coding sequence is TGTGCCAGCCCCGGGACAGGGCCTTACAATGAGCAGTTCTTC. It yields the protein CASPGTGPYNEQFF.

The chain has TRBV7-9 and TRBJ2-7, with D hard to call. The length of the CDR3 is 13 residues. V lost 5 bases, J lost 3 bases, and 11 bases lay in between. Looked up from germline, CDR1 is SEHNR and CDR2 is FQNEAQ (reference sequence). This CDR3 is CASSLATDYEQYF. The CDR3 DNA is TGTGCCAGCAGCCTTGCCACAGACTACGAGCAGTACTTC.

V gene TRBV4-1 combines with J gene TRBJ1-1; maybe TRBD1 (5 bases). The V gene's germline CDR1 is MGHRA and CDR2 YSYEKL. V gave up 2 bases and J gave up 1 base, with 11 bases separating them. CDR3 length equals 15 residues. The CDR3 is CASSQRQISNTEAFF. CDR3 DNA sequence: TGCGCCAGCAGCCAAAGACAGATATCGAACACTGAAGCTTTCTTT.

This clone occurred a few times. J is TRBJ2-6 and V is TRBV7-3; a possible D gene is TRBD2 (5 bases). Germline V gene data show CDR1 as SGHTA and CDR2 as FQGTGA. Trimming pared 8 bases from V and 0 bases from J, leaving 11 bases between. The CDR3 covers 15 residues. CDR3 region: CASRLAASGANVLTF. In nucleotides, the CDR3 is TGTGCCAGCCGTCTAGCAGCCTCTGGGGCCAACGTCCTGACTTTC.

V usage is TRBV18 and J usage is TRBJ2-7; tentatively, D is TRBD1 (5 bases). Germline V gene data show CDR1 as KGHSH and CDR2 as LQKENI. The CDR3 is 13 residues long. V lost 0 bases and J lost 5, with 8 bases in between. CDR3 sequence: CASSPPKGNEQYF. For the CDR3, the DNA is TGTGCCAGCTCACCACCGAAGGGGAACGAGCAGTACTTC.

This clone occurred a few times. V usage is TRBV29-1 and J usage is TRBJ2-1, with TRBD2 matching over 8 bases. The length of the CDR3 is 14 residues. V lost 7 bases and J lost 3; bases outside the gene matches: 8. CDR1 SQVTM and CDR2 ANQGSEA come from the germline V gene. CDR3 amino acids: CSALGLGHYNEQFF. CDR3 in DNA: TGCAGCGCCCTGGGACTAGGGCACTACAATGAGCAGTTCTTC.

In its sample, this clone was seen a few times. The chain carries TRBV2 and TRBJ1-2; 8 bases agree with TRBD1. This CDR3 comprises 15 residues. With 8 bases clipped from V and 1 base from J, the junction kept 9 bases outside the gene matches. Per the germline V gene, CDR1 is SNHLY and CDR2 is FYNNEI. CDR3 amino acids: CASAPTGGDNYGYTF. CDR3 bases: TGTGCCAGCGCACCAACAGGGGGTGATAACTATGGCTACACCTTC.

This clone was picked up a small number of times. The chain couples TRBV23-1 to TRBJ1-2; TRBD1 is a possible D gene (5 bases). TRBV23-1 is an open reading frame, and its role is uncertain. V was shortened by 0 bases and J by 3 bases, with 14 bases between the two germline ends. CDR3 length: 16 amino acids. CDR3 protein: CASSQSPSGGDYGYTF. For the CDR3, the DNA is TGCGCCAGCAGTCAATCCCCTTCTGGGGGGGACTATGGCTACACCTTC.

This chain links TRBV4-1 with TRBJ2-7, with D perhaps TRBD1 (5 bases). This CDR3 has 14 amino acids. V lost 1 base to trimming and J lost 5 bases, with 12 bases between them. Germline V CDR1 and CDR2: MGHRA, YSYEKL. The CDR3 nucleotides are TGCGCCAGCAGCCAAGTCAGGGAACAGCACGAGCAGTACTTC. Translated: CASSQVREQHEQYF.

With respect to this clone: The same CDR3 is also encoded by other DNA sequences in this sample. The chain couples TRBV9 to TRBJ2-1; D call uncertain. Germline-derived CDR1 and CDR2 are SGDLS and YYNGEE. CDR3 length: 12 residues. V was shortened by 2 bases and J by 5 bases, with 5 bases between the two germline ends. The DNA for the CDR3 is TGTGCCAGCAGCGTCGAAGACAATGAGCAGTTCTTC. Its translation: CASSVEDNEQFF.

This clone has only a few counts. V and J are TRBV19 and TRBJ1-2; 7 bases map to TRBD1. The CDR3 is 15 amino acids. CDR1 LNHDA and CDR2 SQIVND come from the germline V gene (reference sequence). The V gene end was trimmed by 5 bases and the J gene end by 8 bases; junction bases not matched to a gene: 14. The CDR3 here is CASSPSRDSLRGYTF. In nucleotides, the CDR3 is TGTGCCAGTAGTCCGAGCCGGGACAGTCTTCGGGGCTACACCTTC.

Here the CDR3 reads CASSWPGLAGGPYEQYF. The DNA for the CDR3 is TGTGCCAGCAGTTGGCCGGGACTAGCGGGAGGACCCTACGAGCAGTACTTC. The chain recombines TRBV5-6 with TRBJ2-7; 15 bases align to TRBD2. There are 17 residues in the CDR3. The germline CDR1 and CDR2 sequences are SGHDT and YYEEEE. V trimming: 5 bases; J trimming: 2 bases; junction bases outside the gene matches: 8.

The CDR3 DNA follows: TGTGCCAGTAGCACAGGGGGCGCGACCTACGAGCAGTACTTC. As protein: CASSTGGATYEQYF. This chain uses TRBV19 with TRBJ2-7, with 9 bases that match TRBD1. The CDR3 sequence is 14 residues long. Germline CDR1 LNHDA, CDR2 SQIVND (reference sequence). Trimming took 6 bases from V and 2 from J; bases not matched to a gene: 5.

This chain joins TRBV11-2 and TRBJ2-7; possible D gene TRBD2, 5 bases. Trimming took off 8 bases at V and 5 bases at J, with 7 bases between the two ends. This CDR3 has 10 residues. Germline CDR1 reads SGHAT; CDR2 reads FQNNGV. CDR3 protein: CASLGDEQYF. The CDR3 DNA sequence: TGTGCCAGCCTCGGGGACGAGCAGTACTTC.

V and J are TRBV7-9 and TRBJ2-2, with D unclear. The CDR3 loop spans 12 amino acids. V was trimmed by 1 base and J by 6 bases, leaving 3 bases between them. Germline loops: CDR1 SEHNR, CDR2 FQNEAQ (reference sequence). CDR3: CASSLGSGELFF. The CDR3 nucleotides are TGTGCCAGCAGCTTAGGATCCGGGGAGCTGTTTTTT.